Below are 28 T cell receptor beta chains sequenced from a single sample in a study of OX40 agonist ivuxolimab in advanced cancers. Repertoires were generated with immunoSEQ multiplex PCR, while TCRdb's copy carries only in-frame clones and drops some. The sample has roughly 60,000 clones; around 87% are singletons. This specimen consisted of CD4+ or CD8+ T cells sorted from blood, obtained in a trial of the OX40 agonist ivuxolimab. The receptors stem from an adult with an advanced solid tumor such as melanoma, head and neck, liver or kidney cancer.

The J gene is TRBJ1-5, the V gene TRBV6-6; possible D gene TRBD1, 5 bases. V lost 6 bases and J lost 8, with 11 bases in between. This CDR3 contains 12 residues. Germline lookup yields CDR1 MNHNY and CDR2 SVGAGI (reference sequence). CDR3 DNA sequence: TGTGCCAGCAGCCCAGGGATGGAGCCCCAGCATTTT. Protein product: CASSPGMEPQHF.

V usage is TRBV5-1 and J usage is TRBJ2-1; 10 bases are shared with TRBD2. J gave up 4 bases and V 3 bases, and 7 bases lay outside the gene matches. Germline CDR1 and CDR2: SGHRS and YFSETQ. There are 16 residues in the CDR3. The CDR3 DNA follows: TGCGCCAGCAGCTCCGGACTAGCGGAGATTTACAATGAGCAGTTCTTC. Residues: CASSSGLAEIYNEQFF.

The CDR3: CASSDPGTSYYFF. CDR3 nucleotides: TGTGCCAGCAGCGACCCCGGGACCTCTTATTATTTCTTT. V usage is TRBV6-1 and J usage is TRBJ1-1; D perhaps matches TRBD1 (5 bases). CDR3 size: 13 residues. Germline CDR1 reads MNHNS; CDR2 reads SASEGT. Trimming took off 6 bases at V and 13 bases at J, with 21 bases between the two ends.

The rearrangement uses TRBV9 and TRBJ2-7; tentatively, D is TRBD1 (5 bases). The V and J ends lost 3 bases and 5 bases respectively, with 15 bases between them. This CDR3 contains 14 residues. Germline loops: CDR1 SGDLS, CDR2 YYNGEE. CDR3 in amino acids: CASSADTPRDEQYF. CDR3 sequence (DNA): TGTGCCAGCAGCGCGGACACACCAAGGGACGAGCAGTACTTC.

This chain links TRBV11-3 with TRBJ2-1; 8 positions agree with TRBD1. This CDR3 comprises 13 residues. V lost 5 bases to trimming and J lost 10 bases; unmatched junction nucleotides: 7. Germline CDR1 is SGHNT and CDR2 is YENEEA. CDR3 nucleotide sequence: TGTGCCAGCAGCCTGGACAGGGATGAAGAGCAGTTCTTC. Translated: CASSLDRDEEQFF.

The chain couples TRBV2 to TRBJ2-5; TRBD1 matches 7 bases. The V gene's germline CDR1 is SNHLY and CDR2 FYNNEI. The length of the CDR3 is 14 residues. With 10 bases clipped from V and 4 bases from J, the junction kept 12 bases outside the gene matches. The CDR3 spells CATMRTGTRETQYF. Written as DNA, the CDR3 is TGTGCCACTATGCGGACAGGCACCCGAGAGACCCAGTACTTC.

This chain joins TRBV10-1 and TRBJ2-3; D might be TRBD1 or TRBD2, each matching 5 bases. Trimming left V 5 bases short and J 4 bases short, with 10 bases between. The CDR3 contains 13 residues. In germline, CDR1 is WNHNN, CDR2 SYGVQD (reference sequence). Here the CDR3 reads CASSPQGADTQYF. CDR3 nucleotides: TGCGCCAGCAGTCCTCAGGGAGCAGATACGCAGTATTTT.

As for this clone: The sample holds other DNA sequences that translate to the same CDR3. J is TRBJ2-3 and V is TRBV7-8; TRBD2 aligns across 9 bases. The J segment lost 6 bases and the V segment lost 7 bases, leaving 11 bases of the junction unmatched. This CDR3 comprises 15 residues. Germline CDR1 reads SGHVS; CDR2 reads FQNEAQ. CDR3 residues: CASTISGGKWDTQYF. In nucleotides, the CDR3 is TGTGCCAGCACCATTAGCGGGGGAAAGTGGGATACGCAGTATTTT.

The chain employs TRBV5-5 and TRBJ2-7; no firm D call. This CDR3 contains 13 residues. From germline, CDR1 is SGHKS and CDR2 YYEKEE (reference sequence). The ends were cut back, 0 bases at V and 5 bases at J, with 9 bases in the middle. The CDR3 nucleotides are TGTGCCAGCAGCTTGGATAAGGTCCACGAGCAGTACTTC. It yields the protein CASSLDKVHEQYF.

The chain links TRBV5-1 to TRBJ1-2, with D possibly matching TRBD1 (6 bases). The CDR3 runs to 14 residues. Germline lookup yields CDR1 SGHRS and CDR2 YFSETQ. With 1 base removed from V and 6 bases from J, the gap between germline ends came to 13 bases. The CDR3 sequence: CASSLSWTDDGYTF. The DNA for the CDR3 is TGCGCCAGCAGCTTGTCCTGGACAGACGATGGCTACACCTTC.

The chain employs TRBV18 and TRBJ2-3; unclear D gene. Trimming took off 5 bases at V and 4 bases at J, with 13 bases between the two ends. This CDR3 contains 14 residues. The germline gives CDR1 KGHSH, CDR2 LQKENI. As DNA, the CDR3 is TGTGCCAGCTCATCAACGCTGGAATCAGATACGCAGTATTTT. This translates into CASSSTLESDTQYF.

The chain has TRBV5-1 and TRBJ2-3, with TRBD2 matching over 9 bases. After removal of 3 bases from V and 0 bases from J, the junction contained 8 bases not matched to a gene. The CDR3 totals 17 residues. The germline CDR1 and CDR2 sequences are SGHRS and YFSETQ. The CDR3 loop is CASSSSGGFSSTDTQYF. The CDR3 nucleotides are TGCGCCAGCAGCTCCAGCGGGGGGTTCTCTAGCACAGATACGCAGTATTTT.

The gene calls are TRBV19 and TRBJ1-5; perhaps TRBD1 as D (6 bases). Germline CDR1 and CDR2: LNHDA and SQIVND (reference sequence). The germline V and J ends were trimmed by 3 bases and 4 bases, with 13 bases remaining between them. The CDR3 consists of 15 residues. CDR3 nucleotides: TGTGCCAGTAGTATCAGCCAGGGGTGGAATCAGCCCCAGCATTTT. Translating it yields CASSISQGWNQPQHF.

A few counts support this clone. This chain connects TRBV6-5 to TRBJ1-1; D gene unclear. This CDR3 is built from 13 residues. The germline V and J ends were trimmed by 4 bases and 4 bases, with 10 bases remaining between them. CDR1 and CDR2 (germline): MNHEY, SVGAGI. The CDR3 DNA reads as TGTGCCAGCAGTTTTTCCGAGGGCACTGAAGCTTTCTTT. Encoded protein: CASSFSEGTEAFF.

The chain has TRBV5-8 and TRBJ1-5; 7 bases match TRBD1. Germline lookup yields CDR1 SGHTS and CDR2 YDEGEE. The CDR3 is 13 amino acids. Trimming cost V 5 bases and J 9 bases; bases outside gene matches: 8. Here the CDR3 reads CASRRQGRGPQHF. In DNA form, the CDR3 reads TGTGCCAGCAGGCGACAGGGAAGGGGGCCCCAGCATTTT.

The J gene is TRBJ2-2, the V gene TRBV2, with a tentative D call TRBD2 (6 bases). Germline CDR1 is SNHLY and CDR2 is FYNNEI. V was shortened by 5 bases and J by 2 bases, with 12 bases between the two germline ends. The CDR3 totals 15 residues. DNA of the CDR3: TGTGCCAGCAGTTCCGGGACTTCTAACACCGGGGAGCTGTTTTTT. Amino acid sequence: CASSSGTSNTGELFF.

The rearrangement uses TRBV18 and TRBJ2-7; possibly TRBD2 for D (5 bases). Germline V gene sequence: CDR1 KGHSH, CDR2 LQKENI. The CDR3 spans 13 residues. Trimming removed 2 bases from V and 4 bases from J, with 9 bases in between. DNA of the CDR3: TGTGCCAGCTCACCATTAGCGCAGTACGAGCAGTACTTC. Its translation: CASSPLAQYEQYF.

This chain links TRBV28 with TRBJ2-4, with 8 bases that match TRBD1. The CDR3 sequence is 14 residues long. Trimming took 5 bases from V and 8 from J; bases not matched to a gene: 8. From germline, CDR1 is MDHEN and CDR2 SYDVKM. CDR3 nucleotides: TGTGCCAGCAGTCCAGGGGACAGGACGGACATTCAGTACTTC. Translating it yields CASSPGDRTDIQYF.

The chain couples TRBV28 to TRBJ1-1, with D possibly being TRBD1 (5 bases). Germline lookup yields CDR1 MDHEN and CDR2 SYDVKM. V was trimmed by 6 bases and J by 2 bases, leaving 13 bases between them. The CDR3 is 14 residues long. The CDR3: CASRAPGGNTEAFF. DNA of the CDR3: TGTGCCAGCAGAGCCCCGGGGGGTAACACTGAAGCTTTCTTT. Filled out from reference TRBV28 and TRBJ1-1, the complete variable domain reads DVKVTQSSRYLVKRTGEKVFLECVQDMDHENMFWYRQDPGLGLRLIYFSYDVKMKEKGDIPEGYSVSREKKERFSLILESASTNQTSMYLCASRAPGGNTEAFFGQGTRLTVV.

This clone is labeled medium-sized (0.01 to 0.1%). The chain employs TRBV5-1 and TRBJ1-1; TRBD1 matches 9 bases. J was trimmed by 0 bases and V by 5 bases; bases with no gene match: 2. This CDR3 is 14 amino acids long. Germline loops: CDR1 SGHRS, CDR2 YFSETQ. CDR3 bases: TGCGCCAGCAGAGGACAGGGGATGAACACTGAAGCTTTCTTT. Protein sequence: CASRGQGMNTEAFF. Filled out from reference TRBV5-1 and TRBJ1-1, the complete variable domain reads KAGVTQTPRYLIKTRGQQVTLSCSPISGHRSVSWYQQTPGQGLQFLFEYFSETQRNKGNFPGRFSGRQFSNSRSEMNVSTLELGDSALYLCASRGQGMNTEAFFGQGTRLTVV.

The chain combines TRBV7-8 with TRBJ2-1, with 14 bases aligning to TRBD2. This CDR3 region has 16 residues. Germline V gene data show CDR1 as SGHVS and CDR2 as FQNEAQ. After removal of 1 base from V and 9 bases from J, the junction contained 5 bases not matched to a gene. The CDR3 sequence is CASSLEGLAGVGEQFF. CDR3 coding DNA: TGTGCCAGCAGCTTAGAGGGACTAGCGGGAGTGGGTGAGCAGTTCTTC.

J is TRBJ2-2 and V is TRBV10-1, with D unclear. The CDR3 is made up of 14 amino acids. V was cut by 5 bases and J by 1 base, with 8 bases left in between. In germline, CDR1 is WNHNN, CDR2 SYGVQD (reference sequence). The CDR3 DNA sequence: TGCGCCAGCAGTTTCGCGAGGAACACCGGGGAGCTGTTTTTT. This encodes CASSFARNTGELFF.

The V call is TRBV15, the J call TRBJ2-7; 8 bases fit TRBD1. This CDR3 is 15 amino acids long. V was clipped by 5 bases and J by 4 bases; unmatched bases: 10. The germline V gene has CDR1 LNHNV and CDR2 YYDKDF (reference sequence). CDR3 DNA: TGTGCCACCAGCCCTCGACAGGGGACCCTTTACGAGCAGTACTTC. Its protein is CATSPRQGTLYEQYF.

The chain's CDR3 is CASRSDRAVNIQYF. CDR3 bases: TGTGCCAGCAGATCCGATCGGGCGGTAAACATTCAGTACTTC. This chain uses TRBV2 with TRBJ2-4; no reliable D call. In germline, CDR1 is SNHLY, CDR2 FYNNEI. V shed 6 bases and J shed 6 bases, with 15 bases lying between them. The CDR3 has 14 amino acids.

This chain connects TRBV19 to TRBJ2-7; no definite D call. Trimming cost V 3 bases and J 2 bases, with 8 bases left between them. The CDR3 has 13 amino acids. Germline V CDR1 and CDR2: LNHDA, SQIVND (reference sequence). CDR3 coding DNA: TGTGCCAGTAGTATGGCAAAAACCTACGAGCAGTACTTC. Encoded protein: CASSMAKTYEQYF. The variable domain in full, with the rest retrieved from reference TRBV19 and TRBJ2-7, is DGGITQSPKYLFRKEGQNVTLSCEQNLNHDAMYWYRQDPGQGLRLIYYSQIVNDFQKGDIAEGYSVSREKKESFPLTVTSAQKNPTAFYLCASSMAKTYEQYFGPGTRLTVT.

Relative to its sample, this clone is medium-sized. The CDR3 DNA reads as TGTGCTAGTGGGATATCAAGGGAGCTGTTTTTT. Translated, it gives CASGISRELFF. This chain connects TRBV12-5 to TRBJ2-2; the D is unclear. Germline loops: CDR1 LGHNT, CDR2 FRNRAP. Trimming removed 6 bases from V and 9 bases from J, with 8 bases in between. There are 11 residues in the CDR3.

The V and J genes are TRBV2 and TRBJ1-5, with D perhaps TRBD1 (5 bases). Per the germline V gene, CDR1 is SNHLY and CDR2 is FYNNEI. This CDR3 contains 14 residues. Trimming pared 1 base from V and 7 bases from J, leaving 11 bases between. CDR3 nucleotides: TGTGCCAGCAGTGAAGTGGGGCCAGGGCAGCCCCAGCATTTT. Encoded protein: CASSEVGPGQPQHF.

V usage is TRBV11-2 and J usage is TRBJ2-2; the D gene is possibly TRBD1 (5 bases). Germline-derived CDR1 and CDR2 are SGHAT and FQNNGV. With 4 bases removed from V and 5 bases from J, the gap between germline ends came to 14 bases. This CDR3 contains 15 residues. The CDR3 loop reads CASSWQKGATGELFF. The CDR3 coding sequence is TGTGCCAGCAGCTGGCAGAAAGGGGCGACCGGGGAGCTGTTTTTT. Full variable domain (outside the CDR3, taken from reference TRBV11-2 and TRBJ2-2): EAGVAQSPRYKIIEKRQSVAFWCNPISGHATLYWYQQILGQGPKLLIQFQNNGVVDDSQLPKDRFSAERLKGVDSTLKIQPAKLEDSAVYLCASSWQKGATGELFFGEGSRLTVL.